This T cell receptor (beta chain) was sequenced for a study of tumor-infiltrating lymphocytes in primary liver carcinoma. Looking at the study overall: Maximum tumor diameters ranged from roughly 4 to 10 cm, stage T1-T3 N0M0.

Germline DNA was also extracted, and blood RNA was taken from unsorted whole blood. Treatment-naive at the time, the patients had chronic HBV infection. Total RNA (approximately 450 ng) served as template for TCR beta cDNA synthesis primed by a constant-region primer. Researchers made the TCR beta libraries by running three nested multiplex PCR rounds with slightly modified ARM-PCR. Both of the initial two PCR rounds ran for around 9 cycles and employed TRBV1-TRBV30 forward primers alongside a C-beta reverse primer. TCRdb reprocessed the multiplex PCR reads with MiXCR, giving one entry per CDR3 protein. This table holds about 200,000 distinct CDR3 sequences, about 61% found once. Regarding the study as a whole: Blood had a significantly lower top-250-clone fraction than tumors did (p = 0.039).

Germline-derived CDR1 and CDR2 are SQVTM and ANQGSEA. This CDR3 is built from 12 residues. The germline V and J ends were trimmed by 4 bases and 2 bases, with 9 bases remaining between them. Turning to this clonotype: Its antigen is not identified. No conserved phenylalanine or tryptophan is present at the end of the CDR3, so a read error is the likely explanation.

The gene calls are TRBV29-1 and TRBJ2-7; weak D call: TRBD2 (5 bases). Specimen: peripheral blood. The sequence was obtained from a woman aged 60-75 years with primary liver carcinoma and hepatitis B virus infection. CDR3 in DNA: TGCAGCGTTGCCGGGGTGGCCTACGAGCAGTACCTC. Its protein is CSVAGVAYEQYL.